This T cell receptor beta chain was found in a study of CD8 T cells in Susac syndrome. Study-wide results and limits: The study conceded that its TCR sequencing and HLA analysis involved relatively few individuals.

Note on this clonotype: What it recognizes is unknown.

Sequencing of TCR beta was undertaken in CD8+ and CD4+ T cells derived from blood. In contrast to the negatively isolated CD8+ and CD4+ T cells, TEMRA cells were FACS-enriched. CDR3 size: 16 residues. Trimming took 0 bases from V and 3 from J, leaving 11 bases between them. The V gene's germline CDR1 is LGHDT and CDR2 YNNKEL (reference sequence). With random hexamers, 0.5 to 1 ug RNA was reverse transcribed. immunoSEQ multiplex PCR amplified TCR beta CDR3 across 54 Vbeta, 13 Jbeta. Using its own MiXCR run on the immunoSEQ multiplex PCR reads, TCRdb lists one record per CDR3 protein. This table has some 300,000 distinct CDR3 sequences, approximately 91% appearing once.

This TCR came from a human donor with multiple sclerosis. Source material: CD8+ T cells from PBMCs. The genes are TRBV3-1 and TRBJ2-2; D is tentatively TRBD1 or TRBD2 (6 bases each). The CDR3 DNA is TGTGCCAGCAGCCAAGACGGGGGCGTATACACCGGGGAGCTGTTTTTT. Translated: CASSQDGGVYTGELFF.